This T cell receptor (beta chain) was sequenced for a study of T-cell reconstitution after alpha-beta-depleted transplantation in children (dated by TCRdb to about 2016). With respect to the entire study: The study quantitatively tracked T-cell immune reconstitution after TCRalphabeta/CD19-depleted allogeneic hematopoietic cell transplantation in children using TCR repertoire profiling.

The sample's treatment or condition label, in plain terms: allogeneic hematopoietic cell transplantation with graft depleted of TCRalphabeta T cells and CD19 B cells. Transplant recipients were children who received TCRalphabeta/CD19-depleted allogeneic hematopoietic cell grafts. The paper as a whole reports these results and caveats: About two months after transplant, the apparently early recovery of alphabetaT-cell counts reportedly depended on just several hundred clones that had expanded rapidly and came from non-depleted graft cells. Over the following months the frequencies of hyperexpanded clones went down, and after one year T-cell counts and TCRbeta diversity were mostly credited to newly produced T cells. In some patients, high TCRbeta diversity at day 60 was attributed to recipient T cells and intrathymic progenitors that had survived conditioning.

This clonotype was detected a few times. Its antigen remains undetermined. Per-nucleotide qualities are absent, and no much larger clonotype sits a single base away. The receptor library was made with PCR. Instrument used: Illumina HiSeq 2500. To normalize quantification of the TCRbeta repertoire, the TCR libraries were built with molecular barcoding that relied on unique molecular identifiers. TCRdb's own reprocessing of the public reads used fastp at Q25 and MiXCR and kept productive beta chains. Rows matching on CDR3 protein sequence are summarized as one entry with the most common DNA and genes. The table for this sample lists about 500,000 distinct CDR3 sequences; approximately 10% of them were counted only once. The leading ten clones occupy 13% to 15% of the sample. The specimen comprised PBMCs, mostly from graft donor cells, sampled 180 days after TCRalphabeta/CD19-depleted stem cell transplant. The TCR was taken from a female patient aged 2 to 10 who had a stem cell transplant for aplastic anemia, so the T cells may come from the graft donor.

This receptor carries the CDR3 CASSAREQGGTSPLHF. The DNA is TGTGCCAGCAGCGCCAGAGAACAGGGGGGAACTTCACCCCTCCACTTT. The rearranged segments are TRBV9 and TRBJ1-6, with 8 junctional bases fitting TRBD1. Relative to germline, V is missing 3 bases and J is missing 9 bases, with 11 bases of the junction outside any gene match. For CDR1 and CDR2, the germline V gene lists SGDLS and YYNGEE. The CDR3 contains 16 residues, cysteine and phenylalanine counted. The kept DNA is CDR3 alone, 48 bases in frame from the first base. The full variable domain, completed from the reference TRBV9 and TRBJ1-6 proteins outside the CDR3, reads DSGVTQTPKHLITATGQRVTLRCSPRSGDLSVYWYQQSLDQGLQFLIQYYNGEERAKGNILERFSAQQFPDLHSELNLSSLELGDSALYFCASSAREQGGTSPLHFGNGTRLTVT.